This T cell receptor beta chain emerged from a study of OX40 agonist ivuxolimab in advanced cancers. As for the study in general: Enrollees could have had prior anti-PD-1, anti-PD-L1 or anti-CTLA-4 therapy, which over 35% had received. Study-level points and caveats: Blood T cells, both CD4+ and CD8+, expanded clonally by week 6 at 0.1 to 3.0 mg/kg.

On this clone itself: Its antigen is as yet unknown.

Using immunoSEQ multiplex PCR, the repertoire was profiled, and TCRdb retains in-frame clones only, with some absent. The sample carries tens of thousands of clones, more than 70% recorded once. Germline CDR1 reads MNHNY; CDR2 reads SVGAGI (reference sequence). There are 15 residues in the CDR3. V lost 1 base and J 3 bases, leaving 13 bases between the germline ends. The chain carries TRBV6-6 and TRBJ2-7, with a weak D call TRBD1 (6 bases). The sequence was obtained from an adult with an advanced solid tumor such as melanoma, head and neck, liver or kidney cancer. The material was CD4+ or CD8+ T cells sorted from blood, obtained in a trial of the OX40 agonist ivuxolimab. This CDR3 is CASSYFPGQHYEQYF. The CDR3 coding sequence is TGTGCCAGCAGTTACTTCCCGGGACAACACTACGAGCAGTACTTC.